This T cell receptor (beta chain) was sequenced for a study of blood T cells in healthy people across ages. With a J-beta primer mix and a sample-barcoded 5' primer, a second PCR ran about 7 to 11 cycles. TCRdb redid the calling of the 5' RACE reads with MiXCR, one entry per CDR3 protein. Among approximately 900,000 distinct CDR3 sequences, 25% to 30% were seen once, and the ten largest hold roughly a tenth. In this sample, this clonotype turned up many times. What it binds is not known. Study observations and caveats: Higher diversity and more naive CD4+ cells were features of long-lived donors, compared to aged donors. Bulk PBMC profiling left naive and antigen-experienced comparisons inconclusive.

These data were likewise used in another study, on T cells of mothers and their children.

The TCR was taken from a woman aged 40 to 50 in good health. Sequencing was done on a sample of blood.

In nucleotides, the CDR3 is TGCGCCAGTAGCGAGACCGTAGGAGAGACCCAGTACTTC. It specifies CASSETVGETQYF. J is TRBJ2-5 and V is TRBV5-1, with TRBD2 as a possible D gene (5 bases). The length of the CDR3 is 13 residues. Germline-derived CDR1 and CDR2 are SGHRS and YFSETQ. Trimming took off 8 bases at V and 4 bases at J, with 15 bases between the two ends.